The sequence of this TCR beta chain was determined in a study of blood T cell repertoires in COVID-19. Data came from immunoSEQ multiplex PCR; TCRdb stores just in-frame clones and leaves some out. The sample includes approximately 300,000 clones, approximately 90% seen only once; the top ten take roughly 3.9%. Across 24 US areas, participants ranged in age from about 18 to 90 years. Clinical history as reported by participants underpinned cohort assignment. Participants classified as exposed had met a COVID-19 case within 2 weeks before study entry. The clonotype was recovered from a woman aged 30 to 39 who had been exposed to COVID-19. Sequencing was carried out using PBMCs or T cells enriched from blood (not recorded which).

CDR3 sequence: CASSLGRLAGGLIYEQYF. The CDR3 DNA is TGTGCCAGCAGCTTAGGTCGGCTAGCGGGGGGCCTGATTTACGAGCAGTACTTC. The chain combines TRBV7-9 with TRBJ2-7, with TRBD2 matching 11 bases. The junction had 12 bases not matched to a gene; V was cut back by 1 base and J by 4 bases. The CDR3 has 18 residues. CDR1 and CDR2 (germline): SEHNR, FQNEAQ (reference sequence).